The 32 T cell receptor beta chains reported below all come from one sample, sequenced in a study of Ad26.COV2.S vaccination and SARS-CoV-2 variants. This sample's treatment: around 19 received Ad26.COV2.S at low or high dose, single or two shots; about 5 received placebo; per-sample allocation not given. Vaccine and placebo recipients were sampled on day 63 after the first injection. Libraries were prepared by immunoSEQ multiplex PCR; TCRdb keeps only in-frame clonotypes and omits some of them. The table includes 400,000 to 500,000 clones, 89% detected once. The sequenced sample was peripheral blood, obtained in a trial of Ad26.COV2.S vaccine versus placebo. These receptors were collected from a person aged 18-65 years who received the Ad26.COV2.S COVID-19 vaccine or a placebo.

V gene TRBV27 combines with J gene TRBJ1-2; D call uncertain. The germline V gene encodes CDR1 MNHEY and CDR2 SMNVEV (reference sequence). Trimming pared 4 bases from V and 8 bases from J, leaving 11 bases between. The CDR3 totals 12 residues. CDR3 protein: CASSSNFQGYTF. The CDR3 bases are TGTGCCAGCAGTTCAAACTTCCAGGGCTACACCTTC.

The chain joins TRBV7-2 to TRBJ1-1, with unresolved D. Germline values: CDR1 SGHTA, CDR2 FQGNSA. The CDR3 contains 13 residues. V was shortened by 3 bases and J by 2 bases, with 7 bases between the two germline ends. The CDR3 DNA reads TGTGCCAGCAGCTTCCACAGTAACACTGAAGCTTTCTTT. Its protein product is CASSFHSNTEAFF.

The chain combines TRBV7-3 with TRBJ2-2; 9 bases are a match to TRBD2. The CDR3 has 13 amino acids. Germline trimming cut 5 bases from V and 8 bases from J; bases unmatched to any gene: 3. Germline-derived CDR1 and CDR2 are SGHTA and FQGTGA. This CDR3 is CASSDLAGGELFF. CDR3 bases: TGTGCCAGCAGCGATCTAGCGGGAGGGGAGCTGTTTTTT.

This clone was found a few times. V and J are TRBV6-5 and TRBJ2-1; 8 bases are shared with TRBD2. The CDR3 runs 14 residues. CDR1 is MNHEY, CDR2 SVGAGI, per germline. The ends lost 8 bases at V and 9 bases at J; junction bases unmatched: 12. This CDR3 reads CASLEPGGGREQFF. CDR3 sequence (DNA): TGTGCCAGCCTGGAGCCGGGAGGGGGTCGTGAGCAGTTCTTC.

The rearrangement joins TRBV29-1 to TRBJ2-5, with D possibly being TRBD2 (5 bases). The CDR3 totals 12 residues. The germline gives CDR1 SQVTM, CDR2 ANQGSEA. Trimming left V 4 bases short and J 5 bases short, with 11 bases between. This CDR3 reads CSVVGTGETQYF. The CDR3 coding sequence is TGCAGCGTTGTGGGTACGGGGGAGACCCAGTACTTC.

The chain's CDR3 is CASSLGRSGFRSPLHF. CDR3 bases: TGTGCCAGCAGCTTAGGGCGTTCGGGTTTCAGATCACCCCTCCACTTT. The chain uses TRBV7-9 and TRBJ1-6, with D uncertain. The CDR3 consists of 16 residues. Germline V gene data show CDR1 as SEHNR and CDR2 as FQNEAQ (reference sequence). Trimming stripped 1 base from V and 10 bases from J, with 17 bases between.

V gene TRBV18 combines with J gene TRBJ1-6; perhaps TRBD1 as D (5 bases). Deletions cut 0 bases from V and 8 bases from J, with 14 bases between. This CDR3 comprises 16 residues. The germline gives CDR1 KGHSH, CDR2 LQKENI. The CDR3 bases are TGTGCCAGCTCACCACCAGTGACCGGGGCCGATTCACCCCTCCACTTT. Its protein is CASSPPVTGADSPLHF.

V is TRBV4-3 and J is TRBJ2-2; D is unresolved. The CDR3 consists of 16 residues. V lost 0 bases, J lost 6 bases, and 14 bases lay in between. Germline lookup yields CDR1 LGHNA and CDR2 YSLEER. The CDR3 reads CASSQDLPHQPGELFF. The DNA of the CDR3 is TGCGCCAGCAGCCAAGACCTGCCTCATCAGCCCGGGGAGCTGTTTTTT.

The genes are TRBV7-2 and TRBJ2-3; TRBD2 might be the D (5 bases). Per the germline V gene, CDR1 is SGHTA and CDR2 is FQGNSA. V shed 7 bases and J shed 2 bases, with 19 bases lying between them. The CDR3 is 16 amino acids. The CDR3 sequence: CASTRAPLRVTDTQYF. The CDR3 DNA is TGTGCCAGCACACGTGCCCCTTTGCGGGTCACAGATACGCAGTATTTT.

The rearrangement uses TRBV24-1 and TRBJ1-1, with D unresolved. Germline assignment: CDR1 KGHDR and CDR2 SFDVKD. The CDR3 sequence is 11 residues long. The ends were cut back, 6 bases at V and 7 bases at J, with 8 bases in the middle. The CDR3 reads CATSFDGEAFF. The CDR3 nucleotides are TGTGCCACCAGTTTTGACGGTGAAGCTTTCTTT.

The chain couples TRBV29-1 to TRBJ1-2; 10 nucleotides line up with TRBD1. Germline-derived CDR1 and CDR2 are SQVTM and ANQGSEA. Trimming cost V 6 bases and J 5 bases; bases outside gene matches: 9. This CDR3 is 14 amino acids long. CDR3 nucleotides: TGCAGCGTCACGACAGGGGGCGAAGAATATGGCTACACCTTC. Its translation is CSVTTGGEEYGYTF. Looking up the rest from reference TRBV29-1 and TRBJ1-2 gives the full variable domain: SAVISQKPSRDICQRGTSLTIQCQVDSQVTMMFWYRQQPGQSLTLIATANQGSEATYESGFVIDKFPISRPNLTFSTLTVSNMSPEDSSIYLCSVTTGGEEYGYTFGSGTRLTVV.

CDR3: CASSSLPDRGTEAFF. CDR3 coding DNA: TGCGCCAGCAGCTCCCTCCCAGACAGGGGGACTGAAGCTTTCTTT. The J gene is TRBJ1-1, the V gene TRBV5-1; the match to TRBD1 covers 9 bases. The CDR3 is 15 amino acids. The germline CDR1 and CDR2 sequences are SGHRS and YFSETQ. The ends lost 3 bases at V and 5 bases at J; junction bases unmatched: 8.

The chain has TRBV11-2 and TRBJ2-3; D gene uncertain. The CDR3 loop spans 16 amino acids. Germline V CDR1 and CDR2: SGHAT, FQNNGV. V gave up 3 bases and J gave up 5 bases, with 18 bases separating them. The CDR3 protein is CASSFRRVVSGDTQYF. The CDR3, as DNA: TGTGCCAGCAGCTTCCGTCGGGTGGTGAGTGGAGATACGCAGTATTTT.

This chain uses TRBV9 with TRBJ2-3; D is unresolved. The germline V gene encodes CDR1 SGDLS and CDR2 YYNGEE. The CDR3 runs 12 residues. V dropped 4 bases and J dropped 3 bases, with 6 bases sitting between them. CDR3 residues: CASSLRTDTQYF. As DNA, the CDR3 is TGTGCCAGCAGCCTTCGGACAGATACGCAGTATTTT.

This clone was observed a handful of times. The chain has TRBV2 and TRBJ1-1; the D gene is possibly TRBD1 (6 bases). CDR3 length equals 13 residues. Trimming removed 10 bases from V and 8 bases from J, with 20 bases in between. The germline V gene has CDR1 SNHLY and CDR2 FYNNEI. CDR3: CATTPGWGREAFF. As DNA, the CDR3 is TGTGCCACCACGCCCGGCTGGGGGCGGGAAGCTTTCTTT.

Of note for this clone: Other nucleotide sequences from this sample produce the same CDR3. The chain couples TRBV9 to TRBJ2-1; D may be TRBD2 (5 bases). Looked up from germline, CDR1 is SGDLS and CDR2 is YYNGEE. V was pared by 0 bases and J by 0 bases, with 7 bases between. CDR3 size: 15 residues. CDR3 nucleotides: TGTGCCAGCAGCGTAGCCGGGGACTCCTACAATGAGCAGTTCTTC. It yields the protein CASSVAGDSYNEQFF.

This clone showed up just once. The chain couples TRBV7-9 to TRBJ2-3, with no clear D. Germline-derived CDR1 and CDR2 are SEHNR and FQNEAQ (reference sequence). The CDR3 spans 14 residues. V was pared by 2 bases and J by 2 bases, with 8 bases between. The CDR3 is CASSLKPFTDTQYF. The DNA of the CDR3 is TGTGCCAGCAGCTTAAAGCCCTTCACAGATACGCAGTATTTT.

Only a few counts were recorded for this clone. The chain carries TRBV5-1 and TRBJ1-4, with D unresolved. The CDR3 has 16 residues. The germline gives CDR1 SGHRS, CDR2 YFSETQ. With 4 bases removed from V and 7 bases from J, the gap between germline ends came to 20 bases. CDR3: CASSPRTDLGGEKLFF. CDR3 DNA: TGCGCCAGCAGCCCGAGGACGGATTTGGGCGGTGAAAAACTGTTTTTT.

The chain recombines TRBV7-2 with TRBJ1-6, with no clear D. The CDR3 has 12 amino acids. V gave up 5 bases and J gave up 10 bases, with 9 bases separating them. Germline values: CDR1 SGHTA, CDR2 FQGNSA. The CDR3 sequence: CASSGVGSPLHF. The DNA for the CDR3 is TGTGCCAGCAGCGGGGTGGGGTCACCCCTCCACTTT.

The chain links TRBV3-1 (or the pseudogene TRBV3-2) to TRBJ1-4; tentatively, D is TRBD1 (5 bases). Trimming stripped 6 bases from V and 0 bases from J, with 8 bases between. CDR1 is LGHDT and CDR2 is YNNKEL in the germline V gene (reference sequence). The CDR3 is made up of 14 amino acids. The CDR3 nucleotides read TGTGCCAGCAGGGAGACAGCAACTAATGAAAAACTGTTTTTT. The encoded protein is CASRETATNEKLFF.

The V call is TRBV5-1, the J call TRBJ2-5, with D possibly being TRBD1 (5 bases). This CDR3 spans 15 amino acids. V was trimmed by 4 bases and J by 5 bases, leaving 18 bases between them. The V gene's germline CDR1 is SGHRS and CDR2 YFSETQ. The CDR3 region has the DNA TGCGCCAGCAGCGACGACAGAGCTAGTTGGGAGACCCAGTACTTC. Translated, it gives CASSDDRASWETQYF.

Details on this clone: The same CDR3 arises from other DNA sequences in this sample as well. The rearrangement uses TRBV18 and TRBJ2-7; 14 nucleotides align to TRBD2. Germline V lookup: CDR1 KGHSH, CDR2 LQKENI. The V gene end was trimmed by 3 bases and the J gene end by 1 base; junction bases not matched to a gene: 2. The CDR3 is made up of 16 amino acids. The chain's CDR3 is CASSPGLAGVSYEQYV. CDR3 bases: TGTGCCAGCTCACCGGGACTAGCGGGAGTTTCCTACGAGCAGTACGTC.

The V and J genes are TRBV3-1 (or the pseudogene TRBV3-2) and TRBJ2-1; possible D gene TRBD2, 7 bases. The CDR3 is made up of 15 amino acids. Germline assignment: CDR1 LGHDT and CDR2 YNNKEL (reference sequence). The ends were cut back, 4 bases at V and 5 bases at J, with 15 bases in the middle. The CDR3 loop reads CASSLLGGRNNEQFF. The CDR3 DNA reads as TGTGCCAGCAGCCTGTTGGGGGGGCGGAACAATGAGCAGTTCTTC.

The chain is built from TRBV3-1 (or the pseudogene TRBV3-2) and TRBJ2-7, with D possibly being TRBD2 (5 bases). Germline V lookup: CDR1 LGHDT, CDR2 YNNKEL (reference sequence). V lost 4 bases and J lost 3, with 10 bases in between. The CDR3 contains 13 residues. The DNA of the CDR3 is TGTGCCAGCAGCCGACTCCGGGACTACGAGCAGTACTTC. Protein sequence: CASSRLRDYEQYF.

The chain has TRBV5-1 and TRBJ1-2; the D gene is possibly TRBD1 (6 bases). In germline, CDR1 is SGHRS, CDR2 YFSETQ. The CDR3 is 17 residues long. V was pared by 4 bases and J by 4 bases, with 23 bases between. In DNA form, the CDR3 reads TGCGCCAGCAGCCTACCCACGGGGGGGGGCGCGGGCTATGGCTACACCTTC. Translated, it gives CASSLPTGGGAGYGYTF.

The chain couples TRBV11-2 to TRBJ2-1; a weak D match, TRBD1 (5 bases). CDR3 length: 17 residues. Looked up from germline, CDR1 is SGHAT and CDR2 is FQNNGV. The ends were cut back, 2 bases at V and 3 bases at J, with 17 bases in the middle. CDR3 nucleotide sequence: TGTGCCAGCAGCTTACCCCGTGGACAATTAATCTACAATGAGCAGTTCTTC. Protein sequence: CASSLPRGQLIYNEQFF.

The chain uses TRBV6-5 and TRBJ1-2, with a tentative D call TRBD1 (5 bases). The length of the CDR3 is 13 residues. Trimming cost V 2 bases and J 2 bases, with 6 bases left between them. Germline-derived CDR1 and CDR2 are MNHEY and SVGAGI. The CDR3 DNA sequence: TGTGCCAGCAGTTACGCAGGGAACTATGGCTACACCTTC. This encodes CASSYAGNYGYTF.

J is TRBJ1-2 and V is TRBV5-6; D is perhaps TRBD1 (5 bases). The ends were cut back, 4 bases at V and 3 bases at J, with 10 bases in the middle. The CDR3 consists of 13 residues. CDR1 SGHDT and CDR2 YYEEEE come from the germline V gene. The CDR3 nucleotides read TGTGCCAGCAGCACGACAGAAGACTATGGCTACACCTTC. Amino acids: CASSTTEDYGYTF.

V gene TRBV6-2 or TRBV6-3 combines with J gene TRBJ2-7; 7 bases agree with TRBD2. Losses at the gene ends were 0 bases for V and 2 bases for J; bases not matched to a gene: 19. Germline V gene lookup returns CDR1 MNHEY and CDR2 SVGEGT. The CDR3 consists of 20 residues. In nucleotides, the CDR3 is TGTGCCAGCAGTTACTCTCACCTCAAACCCCCGAGCGGGAACCCCTACGAGCAGTACTTC. It encodes CASSYSHLKPPSGNPYEQYF.

This clone is a singleton in its sample. J is TRBJ1-2 and V is TRBV10-3; no clear D gene. In germline, CDR1 is ENHRY, CDR2 SYGVKD. V lost 0 bases and J lost 6, with 11 bases in between. The CDR3 sequence is 14 residues long. The DNA of the CDR3 is TGTGCCATCAGTGAGTCCTCAACATTGGATGGCTACACCTTC. Protein product: CAISESSTLDGYTF.

The chain joins TRBV5-1 to TRBJ2-5; D perhaps matches TRBD1 (6 bases). CDR3 size: 15 residues. V lost 4 bases to trimming and J lost 5 bases, with 18 bases between them. Per the germline V gene, CDR1 is SGHRS and CDR2 is YFSETQ. CDR3 sequence (DNA): TGCGCCAGCAGCCCCGAGGTGGGGGCGGGTGAGACCCAGTACTTC. Its translation: CASSPEVGAGETQYF. The full variable domain, its missing parts supplied by reference TRBV5-1 and TRBJ2-5, is KAGVTQTPRYLIKTRGQQVTLSCSPISGHRSVSWYQQTPGQGLQFLFEYFSETQRNKGNFPGRFSGRQFSNSRSEMNVSTLELGDSALYLCASSPEVGAGETQYFGPGTRLLVL.

This chain links TRBV20-1 with TRBJ2-1; D not resolved. In germline, CDR1 is DFQATT, CDR2 SNEGSKA (reference sequence). Trimming stripped 3 bases from V and 1 base from J, with 13 bases between. CDR3 length: 15 residues. This chain's CDR3 is CSASKGYGSYNEQFF. For the CDR3, the DNA is TGCAGTGCTAGTAAAGGATATGGGTCCTACAATGAGCAGTTCTTC.